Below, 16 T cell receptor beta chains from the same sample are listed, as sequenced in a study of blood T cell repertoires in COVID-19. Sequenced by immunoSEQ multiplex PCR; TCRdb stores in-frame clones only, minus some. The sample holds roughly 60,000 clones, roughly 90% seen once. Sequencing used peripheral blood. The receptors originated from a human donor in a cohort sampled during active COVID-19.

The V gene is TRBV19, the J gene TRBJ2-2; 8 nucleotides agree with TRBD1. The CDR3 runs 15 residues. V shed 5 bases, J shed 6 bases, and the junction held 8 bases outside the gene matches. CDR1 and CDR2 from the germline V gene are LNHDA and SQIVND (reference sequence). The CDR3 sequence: CASSARTGWPGELFF. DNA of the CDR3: TGTGCCAGTAGTGCTAGGACAGGGTGGCCCGGGGAGCTGTTTTTT.

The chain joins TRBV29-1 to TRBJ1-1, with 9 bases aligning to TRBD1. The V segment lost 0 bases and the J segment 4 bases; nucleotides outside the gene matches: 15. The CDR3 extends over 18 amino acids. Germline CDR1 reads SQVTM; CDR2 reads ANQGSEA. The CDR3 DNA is TGCAGCGTTGAAGATGGAGCCGGGACAGGGTATATCGGCACTGAAGCTTTCTTT. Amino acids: CSVEDGAGTGYIGTEAFF.

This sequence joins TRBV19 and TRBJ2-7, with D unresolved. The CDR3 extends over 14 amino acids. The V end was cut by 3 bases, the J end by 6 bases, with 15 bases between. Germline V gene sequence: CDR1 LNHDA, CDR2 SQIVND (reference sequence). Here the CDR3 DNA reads TGTGCCAGTAGTATTTCGCCCCAAGGCGGCGAGCAGTACTTC. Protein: CASSISPQGGEQYF.

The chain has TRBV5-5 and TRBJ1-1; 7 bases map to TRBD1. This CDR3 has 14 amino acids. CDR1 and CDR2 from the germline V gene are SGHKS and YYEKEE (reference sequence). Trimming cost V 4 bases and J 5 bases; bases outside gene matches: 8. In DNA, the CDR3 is TGTGCCAGCAGCCGGGACAGCCTAAAAACTGAAGCTTTCTTT. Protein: CASSRDSLKTEAFF. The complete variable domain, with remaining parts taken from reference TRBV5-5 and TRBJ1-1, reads DAGVTQSPTHLIKTRGQQVTLRCSPISGHKSVSWYQQVLGQGPQFIFQYYEKEERGRGNFPDRFSARQFPNYSSELNVNALLLGDSALYLCASSRDSLKTEAFFGQGTRLTVV.

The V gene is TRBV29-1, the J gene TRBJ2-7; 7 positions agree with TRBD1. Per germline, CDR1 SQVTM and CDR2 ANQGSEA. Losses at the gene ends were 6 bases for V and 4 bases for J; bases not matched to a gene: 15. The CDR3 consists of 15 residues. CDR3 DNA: TGCAGCGTGGGGCGGACAGGACAGAGACCGTACGAGCAGTACTTC. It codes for CSVGRTGQRPYEQYF.

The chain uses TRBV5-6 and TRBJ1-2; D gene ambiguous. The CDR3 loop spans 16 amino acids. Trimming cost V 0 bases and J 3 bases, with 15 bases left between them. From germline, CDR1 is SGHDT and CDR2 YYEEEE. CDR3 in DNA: TGTGCCAGCAGCTTGGAAACGGGTGACTCCTACTATGGCTACACCTTC. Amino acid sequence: CASSLETGDSYYGYTF.

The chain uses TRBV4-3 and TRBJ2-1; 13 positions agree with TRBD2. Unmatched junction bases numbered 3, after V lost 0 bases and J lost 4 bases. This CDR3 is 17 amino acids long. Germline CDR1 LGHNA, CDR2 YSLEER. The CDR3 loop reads CASSQDLLAGGYNEQFF. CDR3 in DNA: TGCGCCAGCAGCCAAGATCTACTAGCGGGAGGGTACAATGAGCAGTTCTTC.

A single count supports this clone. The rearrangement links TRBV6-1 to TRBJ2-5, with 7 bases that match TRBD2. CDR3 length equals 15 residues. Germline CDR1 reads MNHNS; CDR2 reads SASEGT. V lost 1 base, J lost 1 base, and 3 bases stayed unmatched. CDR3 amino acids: CASSEVGLGQETQYF. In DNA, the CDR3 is TGTGCCAGCAGTGAAGTCGGACTAGGCCAAGAGACCCAGTACTTC.

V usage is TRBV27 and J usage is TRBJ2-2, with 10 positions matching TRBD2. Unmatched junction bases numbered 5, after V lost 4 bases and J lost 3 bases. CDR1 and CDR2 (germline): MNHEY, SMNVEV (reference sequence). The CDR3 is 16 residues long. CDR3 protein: CASSWLSGRDTGELFF. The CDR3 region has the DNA TGTGCCAGCAGTTGGCTGAGCGGGAGGGACACCGGGGAGCTGTTTTTT.

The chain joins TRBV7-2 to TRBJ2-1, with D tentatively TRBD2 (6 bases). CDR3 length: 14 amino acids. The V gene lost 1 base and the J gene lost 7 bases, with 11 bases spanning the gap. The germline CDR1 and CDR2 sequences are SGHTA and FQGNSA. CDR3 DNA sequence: TGTGCCAGCAGCTTAGAGCCTAGCGTAAATGAGCAGTTCTTC. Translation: CASSLEPSVNEQFF.

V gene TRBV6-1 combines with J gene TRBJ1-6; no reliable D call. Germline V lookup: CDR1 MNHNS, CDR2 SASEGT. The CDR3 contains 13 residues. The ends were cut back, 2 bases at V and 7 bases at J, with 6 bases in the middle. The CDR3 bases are TGTGCCAGCAGTGAACCTTTCAATTCACCCCTCCACTTT. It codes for CASSEPFNSPLHF.

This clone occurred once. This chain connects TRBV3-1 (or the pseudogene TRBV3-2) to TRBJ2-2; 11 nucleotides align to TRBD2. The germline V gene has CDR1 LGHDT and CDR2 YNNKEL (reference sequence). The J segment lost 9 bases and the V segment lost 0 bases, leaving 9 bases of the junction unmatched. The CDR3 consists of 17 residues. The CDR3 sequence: CASSQDLTSGSSRELFF. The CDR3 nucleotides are TGTGCCAGCAGCCAAGATCTAACTAGCGGGAGTTCCAGGGAGCTGTTTTTT.

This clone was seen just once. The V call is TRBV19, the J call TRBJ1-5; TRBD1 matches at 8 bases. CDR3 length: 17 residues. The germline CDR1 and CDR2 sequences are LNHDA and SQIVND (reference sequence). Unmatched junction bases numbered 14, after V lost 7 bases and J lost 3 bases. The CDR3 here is CASISDGQGWTNQPQHF. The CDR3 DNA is TGTGCCAGTATTTCCGACGGACAGGGATGGACCAATCAGCCCCAGCATTTT.

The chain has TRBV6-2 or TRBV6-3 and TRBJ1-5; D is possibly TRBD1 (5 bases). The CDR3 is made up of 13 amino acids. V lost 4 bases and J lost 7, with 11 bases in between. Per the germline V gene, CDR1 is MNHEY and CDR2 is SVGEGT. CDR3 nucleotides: TGTGCCAGCAGTTGGAGGGGTGGACAGCCCCAGCATTTT. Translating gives CASSWRGGQPQHF.

The CDR3, as DNA: TGTGCCAGCAGCTTTACGACAGGGTCTGAAAAACTGTTTTTT. Amino acid sequence: CASSFTTGSEKLFF. The chain uses TRBV7-9 and TRBJ1-4; 7 bases map to TRBD1. Germline V gene lookup returns CDR1 SEHNR and CDR2 FQNEAQ (reference sequence). This CDR3 is built from 14 residues. Germline trimming cut 3 bases from V and 7 bases from J; bases unmatched to any gene: 5.

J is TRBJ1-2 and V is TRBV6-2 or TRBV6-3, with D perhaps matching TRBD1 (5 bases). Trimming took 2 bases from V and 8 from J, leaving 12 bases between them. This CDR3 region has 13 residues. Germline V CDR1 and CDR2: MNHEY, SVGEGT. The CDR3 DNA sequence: TGTGCCAGCAGTTACGGGCAGGGTGACGGCTACACCTTC. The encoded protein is CASSYGQGDGYTF.